The rows below give T cell receptor beta chains drawn from one sample of a study of read filtering for tumor transcriptome and immune sequencing. TCRdb redid the calling of the reads with MiXCR, one entry per CDR3 protein. Here the sample spans 120,000 or so distinct CDR3 sequences, 10% to 15% being singletons. Source material: a population of CD138-negative cells sorted from bone marrow. The receptors stem from a donor older than 35 with multiple myeloma. The CDR3 runs from the conserved cysteine through the conserved F or W. The D gene is left open where the match is weak. Size is omitted from some rows. Given values are once, few, many or a class for expanded clones.

v_call	j_call	d_call	cdr3_length	clone_size	cdr3_aa	cdr3_nt
TRBV10-2	TRBJ1-1	.	12	many	CASSESKGGAVF	TGCGCCAGCAGTGAGTCGAAGGGCGGGGCGGTCTTT
TRBV7-8	TRBJ1-5	TRBD1	14	many	CASSLRDSNGPQHF	TGTGCCAGCAGCTTGCGGGACAGCAATGGGCCCCAGCATTTT
TRBV5-4	TRBJ1-2	.	15	.	CASSPRPALADGYTF	TGTGCCAGCAGTCCTCGCCCGGCCCTTGCTGATGGCTACACCTTC
TRBV6-5	TRBJ2-1	.	13	many	CASSRGRRDEQFF	TGTGCCAGCAGTCGGGGGCGCAGAGATGAGCAGTTCTTC
TRBV6-6	TRBJ2-7	TRBD1	13	many	CASNPGQSYEQYF	TGTGCCAGCAATCCGGGACAGAGCTACGAGCAGTACTTC
TRBV10-3	TRBJ1-1	.	13	many	CAISTNLNTEAFF	TGTGCCATCAGTACAAATTTGAACACTGAAGCTTTCTTT
TRBV19	TRBJ1-2	TRBD1	14	few	CATKTGSLNYGYTF	TGTGCCACCAAGACAGGGTCCCTTAACTATGGCTACACCTTC
TRBV18	TRBJ2-1	.	11	many	CASHIQNEQFF	TGTGCCAGCCACATCCAAAATGAGCAGTTCTTC
TRBV6-5	TRBJ2-3	.	16	many	CASTPGLALSTDTQYF	TGTGCCAGCACCCCGGGGCTCGCCCTTAGCACAGATACGCAGTATTTT
TRBV3-1	TRBJ1-1	.	13	few	CASSVRRGTEAFF	TGTGCCAGCAGCGTCCGCCGGGGTACTGAAGCTTTCTTT
TRBV20-1	TRBJ2-7	TRBD2	14	many	CSARTSGSSGEQYF	TGCAGTGCTAGAACTAGCGGGAGTTCGGGAGAGCAGTACTTC
TRBV5-1	TRBJ2-5	TRBD2	17	many	CASSRGLAGGDGETQYF	TGCGCCAGCAGCCGGGGGCTAGCGGGAGGAGACGGGGAGACCCAGTACTTC
TRBV19	TRBJ2-1	TRBD2	16	many	CASQLAGLSSYNEQFF	TGTGCCAGCCAACTAGCGGGCCTAAGCTCCTACAATGAGCAGTTCTTC
TRBV2	TRBJ2-5	.	14	many	CASSRNIRQQTQYF	TGTGCCAGCAGTCGGAACATACGCCAGCAGACCCAGTACTTC
TRBV12-3/TRBV12-4	TRBJ1-4	.	13	.	CASQDRGGEKLFF	TGTGCCAGCCAGGACAGAGGGGGGGAAAAACTGTTTTTT
TRBV5-1	TRBJ2-1	.	14	many	CASTTGQIYNEQFF	TGCGCCAGCACCACAGGACAAATATACAATGAGCAGTTCTTC
TRBV7-8	TRBJ2-3	.	17	many	CASSLTSKGLGTDTQYF	TGTGCCAGCAGCTTGACCTCTAAGGGGTTAGGCACAGATACGCAGTATTTT
TRBV29-1	TRBJ1-1	.	13	many	CSVEGHQNTEAFF	TGCAGCGTTGAAGGGCACCAGAACACTGAAGCTTTCTTT
TRBV2	TRBJ2-3	TRBD2	16	many	CASKKGTSGVTDTQYF	TGTGCCAGCAAGAAAGGGACTAGCGGGGTCACAGATACGCAGTATTTT
TRBV20-1	TRBJ2-3	.	14	many	CSARGTPGTAAQYF	TGCAGTGCTAGGGGGACTCCAGGCACAGCGGCGCAGTATTTT
TRBV7-2	TRBJ2-7	.	13	many	CASSPRPLYEQYF	TGTGCCAGCAGCCCCAGACCCCTCTACGAGCAGTACTTC
TRBV10-3	TRBJ2-7	.	14	few	CAIKEWGGGGEQYF	TGTGCCATCAAAGAGTGGGGCGGGGGCGGCGAGCAGTACTTC
TRBV20-1	TRBJ2-2	.	15	many	CSARDRLYNTGELFF	TGCAGTGCTAGAGATCGTCTCTATAACACCGGGGAGCTGTTTTTT
TRBV6-6	TRBJ2-2	.	10	.	CGVGTGELFF	TGCGGTGTGGGCACCGGGGAGCTGTTTTTT
TRBV7-2	TRBJ2-1	TRBD2	15	many	CASSFRAGVFNEQFF	TGTGCCAGCAGCTTCAGGGCGGGGGTATTCAATGAGCAGTTCTTC
TRBV20-1	TRBJ2-5	TRBD2	13	.	CSAKFSGGETQYF	TGCAGTGCTAAGTTTAGCGGGGGAGAAACCCAGTACTTC
TRBV19	TRBJ2-2	TRBD2	14	many	CATRLAGNTGELFF	TGTGCCACCCGACTAGCGGGGAACACCGGGGAGCTGTTTTTT
TRBV11-2	TRBJ1-1	.	13	many	CASSKAENTEAFF	TGTGCCAGCAGCAAGGCGGAGAACACTGAAGCTTTCTTT
TRBV27	TRBJ1-1	.	12	many	CASSGMNTEAFF	TGTGCCAGCAGTGGAATGAACACTGAAGCTTTCTTT
TRBV14	TRBJ1-2	TRBD1	15	many	CASSSRIQGADGYTF	TGTGCCAGCAGCTCCCGAATCCAGGGGGCTGATGGCTACACCTTC
TRBV20-1	TRBJ2-1	.	16	many	CSAPGRGTGVDNEQFF	TGCAGTGCTCCGGGCCGGGGGACGGGGGTGGACAATGAGCAGTTCTTC
TRBV5-1	TRBJ2-2	.	12	few	CASSGEGEELFF	TGCGCCAGCAGCGGAGAGGGCGAGGAGCTGTTTTTT
TRBV18	TRBJ2-1	TRBD2	18	.	CASSPRLAGHDSYNEQFF	TGTGCCAGCTCACCAAGACTAGCGGGACACGACTCCTACAATGAGCAGTTCTTC
TRBV29-1	TRBJ2-7	.	13	many	CSVSGTLNYEQYF	TGCAGCGTGTCCGGGACTCTAAACTACGAGCAGTACTTC
TRBV11-3	TRBJ2-7	.	14	many	CASSPGRGSYEQYF	TGTGCCAGCAGCCCTGGCCGCGGCTCCTACGAGCAGTACTTC
TRBV19	TRBJ2-1	.	12	many	CASSNVWGEQFF	TGTGCCAGTAGTAATGTTTGGGGTGAGCAGTTCTTC